The 29 T cell receptor beta chains below come from one sample, sequenced in a study of cytomegalovirus exposure and HLA in healthy donors. The PCR employed 60 Vbeta primers together with 13 Jbeta primers. Measured with immunoSEQ multiplex PCR; TCRdb has only the in-frame clones, and not every one. This sample has 150,000 to 200,000 clones, with around three quarters found just once. The source material was PBMCs. The receptors stem from a woman aged 30 to 39 in good health and CMV-seronegative.

In this sample, this clone turned up once. The V gene is TRBV7-2, the J gene TRBJ1-3; possibly TRBD1 for D (6 bases). The V and J ends lost 3 bases and 4 bases respectively, with 13 bases between them. The CDR3 length is 15 residues. CDR1 is SGHTA, CDR2 FQGNSA, per germline. CDR3: CASSFHPGVGNTIYF. The CDR3 DNA follows: TGTGCCAGCAGCTTCCATCCAGGGGTGGGAAACACCATATATTTT.

This clone was recorded a few times. The chain links TRBV5-1 to TRBJ2-7, with D maybe TRBD1 (6 bases). Trimming shortened V by 2 bases and J by 3 bases, and 18 bases separated the two germline ends. Germline V lookup: CDR1 SGHRS, CDR2 YFSETQ. The length of the CDR3 is 16 residues. CDR3 amino acids: CASSFRPRGSYYEQYF. The CDR3 nucleotides are TGCGCCAGCAGCTTTCGACCGAGGGGGAGTTACTACGAGCAGTACTTC.

This clone showed up just a few times. CDR3 nucleotides: TGCGCCAGCAGCTTGGTTCTAGCGAACCAAGAGACCCAGTACTTC. Residues: CASSLVLANQETQYF. This chain connects TRBV5-1 to TRBJ2-5, with D possibly TRBD2 on 6 matching bases. This CDR3 contains 15 residues. Looked up from germline, CDR1 is SGHRS and CDR2 is YFSETQ. The V end was cut by 0 bases, the J end by 0 bases, with 9 bases between.

This clone was picked up a small number of times. The chain carries TRBV7-9 and TRBJ1-1; 7 nucleotides match TRBD1. Germline CDR1 is SEHNR and CDR2 is FQNEAQ (reference sequence). The ends lost 5 bases at V and 8 bases at J; junction bases unmatched: 8. This CDR3 contains 13 residues. CDR3 protein: CASSATGVPEAFF. Written as DNA, the CDR3 is TGTGCCAGCAGCGCTACAGGGGTCCCCGAAGCTTTCTTT.

This clone was picked up a small number of times. This chain links TRBV19 with TRBJ1-2, with 7 bases lining up with TRBD1. CDR1 and CDR2 from the germline V gene are LNHDA and SQIVND (reference sequence). This CDR3 has 15 amino acids. The trim removed 6 bases at V and 7 bases at J, leaving 14 bases unmatched. CDR3 residues: CASRIGTASSGGYTF. The DNA for the CDR3 is TGTGCCAGTAGGATCGGGACAGCCTCCTCCGGTGGCTACACCTTC.

The CDR3 loop reads CASSIGTGVGTEAFF. Here the CDR3 DNA reads TGTGCCAGTAGTATCGGGACGGGGGTTGGTACTGAAGCTTTCTTT. The gene calls are TRBV19 and TRBJ1-1; D possibly corresponds to TRBD1 (5 bases). The CDR3 spans 15 residues. Trimming left V 3 bases short and J 5 bases short, with 16 bases between. In germline, CDR1 is LNHDA, CDR2 SQIVND (reference sequence).

The chain uses TRBV12-5 and TRBJ2-7; D possibly corresponds to TRBD1 (5 bases). V was shortened by 2 bases and J by 4 bases, with 6 bases between the two germline ends. Germline CDR1 reads LGHNT; CDR2 reads FRNRAP. The CDR3 contains 12 residues. This chain's CDR3 is CASGLKGYEQYF. In nucleotides, the CDR3 is TGTGCTAGTGGTTTGAAGGGGTACGAGCAGTACTTC.

The rearrangement links TRBV25-1 to TRBJ1-1; D is unresolved. The germline V and J ends were trimmed by 8 bases and 1 base, with 17 bases remaining between them. This CDR3 comprises 15 residues. CDR1 MGHDK and CDR2 SYGVNS come from the germline V gene. CDR3 coding DNA: TGTGCCAGCGCGGGCGGAGGCAGCGAGAACACTGAAGCTTTCTTT. Protein product: CASAGGGSENTEAFF.

V gene TRBV11-2 combines with J gene TRBJ1-5; D may be TRBD1 (5 bases). Per the germline V gene, CDR1 is SGHAT and CDR2 is FQNNGV. The CDR3 totals 14 residues. The V end lost 4 bases, the J end lost 7 bases, and 14 bases lay between the germline ends. CDR3 bases: TGTGCCAGCAGCTCTGGGGCGGGGGACCAGCCCCAGCATTTT. Amino acids: CASSSGAGDQPQHF.

On this clone: Other DNA sequences in this specimen translate into the identical CDR3. J is TRBJ2-1 and V is TRBV2; 7 positions agree with TRBD1. The CDR3 consists of 14 residues. Germline V gene sequence: CDR1 SNHLY, CDR2 FYNNEI. The V segment lost 5 bases and the J segment 0 bases; nucleotides outside the gene matches: 1. CDR3 sequence reads: CASSRDSSYNEQFF. As DNA, the CDR3 is TGTGCCAGCAGTCGGGACAGCTCCTACAATGAGCAGTTCTTC.

This clone was observed once. The chain couples TRBV2 to TRBJ2-4; 10 bases fit TRBD1. The trim removed 6 bases at V and 7 bases at J, leaving 0 bases unmatched. The CDR3 has 12 amino acids. The germline V gene encodes CDR1 SNHLY and CDR2 FYNNEI. The CDR3 DNA sequence: TGTGCCAGCAGGGACAGGGGGAACATTCAGTACTTC. Translated, it gives CASRDRGNIQYF.

This clone has just a few counts. The chain recombines TRBV6-5 with TRBJ1-1; 7 nucleotides align to TRBD1. V shed 5 bases, J shed 2 bases, and the junction held 5 bases outside the gene matches. CDR1 is MNHEY and CDR2 is SVGAGI in the germline V gene. This CDR3 is 14 amino acids long. The CDR3 coding sequence is TGTGCCAGCAGTCTACACAGGGGAAACACTGAAGCTTTCTTT. Its translation is CASSLHRGNTEAFF.

The chain joins TRBV7-2 to TRBJ2-7, with D uncertain. V dropped 1 base and J dropped 0 bases, with 13 bases sitting between them. CDR1 SGHTA and CDR2 FQGNSA come from the germline V gene. This CDR3 is 16 amino acids long. CDR3 amino acids: CASSLGDSKSSYEQYF. CDR3 sequence (DNA): TGTGCCAGCAGCTTAGGTGATAGCAAGAGCTCCTACGAGCAGTACTTC.

The chain joins TRBV15 to TRBJ2-5, with 10 bases lining up with TRBD1. The CDR3 is 16 amino acids. CDR1 and CDR2 (germline): LNHNV, YYDKDF (reference sequence). The junction had 6 bases not matched to a gene; V was cut back by 1 base and J by 4 bases. CDR3: CATSRGVGQGVETQYF. The CDR3 nucleotides are TGTGCCACCAGCAGAGGGGTCGGACAGGGGGTAGAGACCCAGTACTTC.

V gene TRBV7-9 combines with J gene TRBJ1-2; perhaps TRBD1 as D (6 bases). CDR1 and CDR2 (germline): SEHNR, FQNEAQ (reference sequence). The CDR3 has 13 amino acids. Trimming removed 5 bases at V and 3 bases at J, with 10 bases between. CDR3 DNA sequence: TGTGCCAGCAGCCAGGGGCCCTACTATGGCTACACCTTC. This gives the protein CASSQGPYYGYTF.

The CDR3 is CASSLPGQVSYEQYF. The CDR3 DNA sequence: TGTGCCAGCAGCTTGCCGGGACAGGTTTCCTACGAGCAGTACTTC. The V call is TRBV5-4, the J call TRBJ2-7; 8 bases match TRBD1. The junction had 4 bases not matched to a gene; V was cut back by 1 base and J by 1 base. Germline V gene sequence: CDR1 SGHNT, CDR2 YYREEE (reference sequence). This CDR3 has 15 amino acids.

V and J are TRBV7-3 and TRBJ2-1, with TRBD2 identical over 7 bases. Looked up from germline, CDR1 is SGHTA and CDR2 is FQGTGA. Trimming cost V 3 bases and J 8 bases; bases outside gene matches: 7. The CDR3 is made up of 14 amino acids. Here the CDR3 reads CASSLTSSVHEQFF. The CDR3 DNA reads as TGTGCCAGCAGCTTGACTAGCTCTGTTCATGAGCAGTTCTTC. Variable domain in full (rest from reference TRBV7-3 and TRBJ2-1): GAGVSQTPSNKVTEKGKYVELRCDPISGHTALYWYRQSLGQGPEFLIYFQGTGAADDSGLPNDRFFAVRPEGSVSTLKIQRTERGDSAVYLCASSLTSSVHEQFFGPGTRLTVL.

The chain is built from TRBV7-9 and TRBJ2-3; 14 nucleotides align to TRBD2. CDR3 length: 17 residues. The germline CDR1 and CDR2 sequences are SEHNR and FQNEAQ (reference sequence). V was pared by 5 bases and J by 5 bases, with 9 bases of the junction left unmatched. CDR3 nucleotides: TGTGCCAGCAGCCCCCGACTAGCGGGGGGGCGTGAAGATACGCAGTATTTT. This encodes CASSPRLAGGREDTQYF. Full variable domain (outside the CDR3, taken from reference TRBV7-9 and TRBJ2-3): DTGVSQNPRHKITKRGQNVTFRCDPISEHNRLYWYRQTLGQGPEFLTYFQNEAQLEKSRLLSDRFSAERPKGSFSTLEIQRTEQGDSAMYLCASSPRLAGGREDTQYFGPGTRLTVL.

This clone was seen only a few times. This chain connects TRBV5-4 to TRBJ1-2; TRBD1 agrees at 12 bases. The germline V gene has CDR1 SGHNT and CDR2 YYREEE (reference sequence). Trimming removed 4 bases from V and 1 base from J; junction bases left unmatched: 8. The CDR3 contains 17 residues. The CDR3 bases are TGTGCCAGCAGCAAGGGGACAGGGGGCTCCTTTAACTATGGCTACACCTTC. Its protein product is CASSKGTGGSFNYGYTF.

The chain uses TRBV6-5 and TRBJ1-1; no firm D call. V was shortened by 6 bases and J by 1 base, with 3 bases between the two germline ends. The CDR3 is made up of 11 amino acids. CDR1 is MNHEY and CDR2 is SVGAGI in the germline V gene. The CDR3 region is CASRRNTEAFF. CDR3 DNA sequence: TGTGCCAGCAGGCGGAACACTGAAGCTTTCTTT.

The chain combines TRBV15 with TRBJ1-1; 9 nucleotides match TRBD1. Germline values: CDR1 LNHNV, CDR2 YYDKDF (reference sequence). This CDR3 is 12 amino acids long. The J segment lost 4 bases and the V segment lost 7 bases, leaving 1 base of the junction unmatched. The CDR3 region is CATKDRGTEAFF. CDR3 DNA sequence: TGTGCCACCAAGGACAGGGGCACTGAAGCTTTCTTT.

Written as DNA, the CDR3 is TGTGCCAGCAGCCCGCGGACTAGCGGCACCGGGGAGCTGTTTTTT. Its translation: CASSPRTSGTGELFF. The rearrangement links TRBV7-3 to TRBJ2-2; 10 nucleotides match TRBD2. Trimming took 5 bases from V and 4 from J; bases not matched to a gene: 4. Per the germline V gene, CDR1 is SGHTA and CDR2 is FQGTGA. The CDR3 consists of 15 residues.

DNA for the CDR3: TGCGCCAGCAGCCAAGAGCCCAACGGGGGGAACCAGTGGAATGAGCAGTTCTTC. Translating gives CASSQEPNGGNQWNEQFF. This chain connects TRBV4-3 to TRBJ2-1; 7 bases fit TRBD2. The J segment lost 7 bases and the V segment lost 0 bases, leaving 15 bases of the junction unmatched. Germline CDR1 is LGHNA and CDR2 is YSLEER. The CDR3 totals 18 residues.

This clone was recorded a few times. V gene TRBV2 combines with J gene TRBJ2-1, with TRBD1 matching 10 bases. Germline CDR1 and CDR2: SNHLY and FYNNEI. CDR3 length equals 14 residues. V gave up 4 bases and J gave up 13 bases; unmatched junction bases: 10. The CDR3 DNA reads TGTGCCAGCAGTGGGGGGACAGGGGTTCGCCCCCAGTTCTTC. Translating gives CASSGGTGVRPQFF.

This clone has a handful of counts. The chain has TRBV5-5 and TRBJ2-1; 11 bases align to TRBD1. This CDR3 region has 14 residues. From germline, CDR1 is SGHKS and CDR2 YYEKEE (reference sequence). J was trimmed by 8 bases and V by 4 bases; bases with no gene match: 5. CDR3 sequence reads: CASSRGQGVHEQFF. DNA of the CDR3: TGTGCCAGCAGCCGGGGACAGGGGGTTCATGAGCAGTTCTTC.

Written as DNA, the CDR3 is TGTGCCAGCAGCCCCCGCGGGGCATCCTACGAGCAGTACTTC. As protein: CASSPRGASYEQYF. The V call is TRBV6-1, the J call TRBJ2-7; D perhaps matches TRBD2 (6 bases). Trimming took off 6 bases at V and 1 base at J, with 13 bases between the two ends. The germline V gene encodes CDR1 MNHNS and CDR2 SASEGT. CDR3 length: 14 residues.

The chain uses TRBV10-3 and TRBJ2-1, with 9 nucleotides matching TRBD1. Germline V gene lookup returns CDR1 ENHRY and CDR2 SYGVKD. The ends lost 3 bases at V and 8 bases at J; junction bases unmatched: 11. This CDR3 region has 16 residues. The CDR3 nucleotides read TGTGCCATCAGTGACCTCGGGACAGGGAGGGCCGATGAGCAGTTCTTC. Residues: CAISDLGTGRADEQFF.

This clone was observed a handful of times. The chain combines TRBV5-1 with TRBJ2-5; TRBD2 matches 8 bases. The J call may be incorrect, as the DNA end agrees better with TRBJ2-7. The CDR3 has 16 amino acids. Per the germline V gene, CDR1 is SGHRS and CDR2 is YFSETQ. The CDR3 coding sequence is TGCGCCAGCAGCCCTAACCTAGCGGGCTTTAAGGGCGAGCAGTACTTC. It codes for CASSPNLAGFKGEQYF.

The chain uses TRBV9 and TRBJ1-5, with D unresolved. CDR3 length: 14 amino acids. Germline CDR1 and CDR2: SGDLS and YYNGEE. Trimming took 5 bases from V and 0 from J, leaving 9 bases between them. The CDR3 sequence is CASRTVCSNQPQHF. CDR3 DNA sequence: TGTGCCAGCAGGACTGTATGTAGCAATCAGCCCCAGCATTTT.